The 14 T cell receptor beta chains below come from one sample, sequenced in a study of T cell responses to AZD1222 COVID-19 vaccine. The repertoire was sequenced with immunoSEQ multiplex PCR; TCRdb's copy has only in-frame clones and lacks some. This table has 60,000 to 75,000 clones, 80% to 90% appearing once. The material sequenced was peripheral blood, taken 28 days after the second AZD1222 dose. These receptors came from an adult who received the AZD1222 COVID-19 vaccine.

The gene calls are TRBV30 and TRBJ1-2; perhaps TRBD1 as D (6 bases). V was trimmed by 3 bases and J by 8 bases, leaving 16 bases between them. The CDR3 contains 13 residues. Germline CDR1 reads GTSNPN; CDR2 reads SVGIG (reference sequence). The CDR3 here is CAWRETGLRGYTF. The CDR3 DNA follows: TGTGCCTGGAGAGAAACAGGGCTTCGAGGCTACACCTTC. Full variable domain (remainder filled in from reference TRBV30 and TRBJ1-2): SQTIHQWPATLVQPVGSPLSLECTVEGTSNPNLYWYRQAAGRGLQLLFYSVGIGQISSEVPQNLSASRPQDRQFILSSKKLLLSDSGFYLCAWRETGLRGYTFGSGTRLTVV.

The chain carries TRBV29-1 and TRBJ2-7; 7 bases align to TRBD2. Trimming at V came to 1 base and at J to 4 bases, leaving 4 bases not matched to a gene. The length of the CDR3 is 13 residues. Germline V gene data show CDR1 as SQVTM and CDR2 as ANQGSEA. The CDR3 DNA is TGCAGCGTTGAAGGGGGGGGAAGATACGAGCAGTACTTC. As protein: CSVEGGGRYEQYF.

This chain links TRBV12-5 with TRBJ1-5; 10 bases line up with TRBD1. V lost 5 bases, J lost 5 bases, and 6 bases stayed unmatched. CDR3 length equals 15 residues. CDR1 LGHNT and CDR2 FRNRAP come from the germline V gene. In DNA form, the CDR3 reads TGTGCTAGTGGTACCGACAGGGGGCTTGATCAGCCCCAGCATTTT. It encodes CASGTDRGLDQPQHF.

J is TRBJ2-1 and V is TRBV10-3; TRBD2 aligns across 8 bases. CDR1 is ENHRY and CDR2 is SYGVKD in the germline V gene. V lost 0 bases to trimming and J lost 10 bases; unmatched junction nucleotides: 14. The CDR3 length is 17 residues. Here the CDR3 reads CAISESTGGPKREEQFF. In nucleotides, the CDR3 is TGTGCCATCAGTGAGTCGACGGGAGGGCCTAAAAGAGAAGAGCAGTTCTTC.

This chain connects TRBV5-4 to TRBJ2-1; 10 nucleotides align to TRBD1. The V gene end was trimmed by 4 bases and the J gene end by 8 bases; junction bases not matched to a gene: 3. Germline CDR1 reads SGHNT; CDR2 reads YYREEE (reference sequence). The CDR3 is made up of 13 amino acids. CDR3 in amino acids: CASSLTGGDEQFF. CDR3 in DNA: TGTGCCAGCAGCCTGACAGGGGGCGATGAGCAGTTCTTC.

The V and J genes are TRBV3-1 (or the pseudogene TRBV3-2) and TRBJ1-1; D remains unclear. The V end lost 0 bases, the J end lost 8 bases, and 7 bases lay between the germline ends. There are 12 residues in the CDR3. Germline CDR1 LGHDT, CDR2 YNNKEL (reference sequence). The CDR3, as DNA: TGTGCCAGCAGCCAAGAAAACAGCGAAGCTTTCTTT. This encodes CASSQENSEAFF.

The genes are TRBV28 and TRBJ1-1; TRBD1 matches 7 bases. The CDR3 extends over 14 amino acids. The V segment lost 6 bases and the J segment 1 base; nucleotides outside the gene matches: 5. Germline V lookup: CDR1 MDHEN, CDR2 SYDVKM. CDR3: CASRTTGTNTEAFF. As DNA, the CDR3 is TGTGCCAGCAGAACGACAGGGACGAACACTGAAGCTTTCTTT.

This clone occurred a few times. This chain connects TRBV6-5 to TRBJ2-2; perhaps TRBD1 as D (5 bases). Trimming stripped 6 bases from V and 4 bases from J, with 12 bases between. The CDR3 extends over 14 amino acids. Germline V lookup: CDR1 MNHEY, CDR2 SVGAGI. CDR3 protein: CASRAQVGTGELFF. CDR3 bases: TGTGCCAGCAGGGCACAGGTGGGCACCGGGGAGCTGTTTTTT.

The chain is built from TRBV24-1 and TRBJ2-1, with D perhaps TRBD2 (5 bases). Germline-derived CDR1 and CDR2 are KGHDR and SFDVKD. The CDR3 sequence is 17 residues long. V was clipped by 5 bases and J by 7 bases, with 23 bases between them. This CDR3 reads CATSGPWGADGVNEQFF. CDR3 nucleotides: TGTGCCACCAGTGGACCCTGGGGAGCGGATGGGGTAAATGAGCAGTTCTTC.

The chain has TRBV15 and TRBJ1-3; D not resolved. CDR1 LNHNV and CDR2 YYDKDF come from the germline V gene (reference sequence). Trimming shortened V by 0 bases and J by 8 bases, and 17 bases separated the two germline ends. The CDR3 covers 16 residues. CDR3 sequence (DNA): TGTGCCACCAGCAGAGATGGAAGGGCGGCCGAGGACACCATATATTTT. Translation gives CATSRDGRAAEDTIYF.

V and J are TRBV25-1 and TRBJ2-7; D ambiguous. V lost 3 bases and J lost 5, with 11 bases in between. The CDR3 is 13 residues long. CDR1 and CDR2 from the germline V gene are MGHDK and SYGVNS. In nucleotides, the CDR3 is TGTGCCAGCAGTGACCTCGACATCCACGAGCAGTACTTC. Protein product: CASSDLDIHEQYF.

This clone has only one observation. The rearrangement joins TRBV7-3 to TRBJ2-5, with D unclear. The CDR3 sequence is 13 residues long. V was cut by 6 bases and J by 1 base, with 9 bases left in between. CDR1 is SGHTA, CDR2 FQGTGA, per germline. CDR3 nucleotides: TGTGCCAGCAGTAGGGCCCTCCAAGAGACCCAGTACTTC. Protein sequence: CASSRALQETQYF.

The V gene is TRBV5-1, the J gene TRBJ1-4, with D possibly matching TRBD1 (5 bases). The germline V and J ends were trimmed by 4 bases and 4 bases, with 14 bases remaining between them. The CDR3 totals 15 residues. Germline V CDR1 and CDR2: SGHRS, YFSETQ. The CDR3 is CASSPSGTVNEKLFF. The CDR3 DNA reads TGCGCCAGCAGCCCCTCGGGGACGGTTAATGAAAAACTGTTTTTT.

V usage is TRBV7-3 and J usage is TRBJ2-2; TRBD2 matches at 8 bases. Per germline, CDR1 SGHTA and CDR2 FQGTGA. The J segment lost 2 bases and the V segment lost 6 bases, leaving 17 bases of the junction unmatched. The CDR3 totals 19 residues. The CDR3 nucleotides are TGTGCCAGCAGTCGCACCCGGTCCACTAGCGGAGCCAACACCGGGGAGCTGTTTTTT. Its protein product is CASSRTRSTSGANTGELFF.